The table lists the clone carrying this T cell receptor (beta chain) with many counts. This sample was taken from a study of early T cells in non-severe SARS-CoV-2 infection. TCRdb passed the 5' RACE reads through MiXCR, listing each CDR3 protein once. This table holds just under 45,000 distinct CDR3 sequences, roughly a tenth found once. This CDR3 comprises 13 residues. CDR1 SEHNR and CDR2 FQNEAQ come from the germline V gene (reference sequence). The V segment lost 1 base and the J segment 6 bases; nucleotides outside the gene matches: 2. J is TRBJ1-2 and V is TRBV7-9, with TRBD1 matching 7 bases. The sequencing input was whole blood. This TCR derives from an adult who was a healthcare worker with PCR-confirmed SARS-CoV-2 infection or an uninfected control (not recorded which). The CDR3 is CASSLVQGNGYTF. DNA of the CDR3: TGTGCCAGCAGCTTAGTACAGGGGAATGGCTACACCTTC. The entire variable domain, with the rest obtained from reference TRBV7-9 and TRBJ1-2, is as follows: DTGVSQNPRHKITKRGQNVTFRCDPISEHNRLYWYRQTLGQGPEFLTYFQNEAQLEKSRLLSDRFSAERPKGSFSTLEIQRTEQGDSAMYLCASSLVQGNGYTFGSGTRLTVV.